This is a list of T cell receptor beta chains from one sample in a study of T cell responses to AZD1222 COVID-19 vaccine. Sequencing used immunoSEQ multiplex PCR; TCRdb keeps in-frame clones, though not all of them. The sample holds roughly 150,000 clones, more than 75% seen once. The sample here was peripheral blood, taken 28 days after the second AZD1222 dose. These TCRs come from an adult who received the AZD1222 COVID-19 vaccine. Both conserved end residues are part of each CDR3. Fields, in order: V gene, D gene, clone size, J gene, CDR3 DNA, CDR3 protein. A D gene is named only where the DNA matches it firmly. Not all rows give a size; the values are once, few, many and, for expanded clones, a class.

V gene: TRBV10-3
D gene: NA
clone size: NA
J gene: TRBJ1-1
CDR3 DNA: TGTGCCATCAGGATGGAGAACACTGAAGCTTTCTTT
CDR3 protein: CAIRMENTEAFF

V gene: TRBV6-5
D gene: NA
clone size: NA
J gene: TRBJ2-2
CDR3 DNA: TGTGCCAGCAGGGTGCGGAGCACCGGGGAGCTGTTTTTT
CDR3 protein: CASRVRSTGELFF

V gene: TRBV7-2
D gene: NA
clone size: NA
J gene: TRBJ2-7
CDR3 DNA: TGTGCCAGCAGCTTGAGCGCCGACCGGTTCGAGCAGTACTTC
CDR3 protein: CASSLSADRFEQYF

V gene: TRBV5-1
D gene: TRBD1
clone size: once
J gene: TRBJ2-7
CDR3 DNA: TGCGCCAGCAGCCCTTCTTCGACAGGGCGGGTTAGAGTCGAGCAGTACTTC
CDR3 protein: CASSPSSTGRVRVEQYF

V gene: TRBV3-1/TRBV3-2
D gene: NA
clone size: NA
J gene: TRBJ2-1
CDR3 DNA: TGTGCCAGCAGTCAATTCAGGGACAATGAGCAGTTCTTC
CDR3 protein: CASSQFRDNEQFF

V gene: TRBV28
D gene: NA
clone size: NA
J gene: TRBJ2-2
CDR3 DNA: TGTGCCAGCAGGCCTCCGGGGACCTTAATGGTGCTGTTTTTT
CDR3 protein: CASRPPGTLMVLFF

V gene: TRBV3-1/TRBV3-2
D gene: NA
clone size: NA
J gene: TRBJ1-1
CDR3 DNA: TGTGCCAGCAGCCAAACTAGCGGCACTGAAGCTTTCTTT
CDR3 protein: CASSQTSGTEAFF

V gene: TRBV28
D gene: NA
clone size: NA
J gene: TRBJ1-5
CDR3 DNA: TGTGCCAGCAGGGGGGAGCATAGCAATCAGCCCCAGCATTTT
CDR3 protein: CASRGEHSNQPQHF

V gene: TRBV29-1
D gene: NA
clone size: NA
J gene: TRBJ2-5
CDR3 DNA: TGCAGCGTTGAGGGGGAAGTTGCGGAGACCCAGTACTTC
CDR3 protein: CSVEGEVAETQYF

V gene: TRBV28
D gene: NA
clone size: NA
J gene: TRBJ2-3
CDR3 DNA: TGTGCCAGCAGTTTACCTCAGGGGGGAGTGGATACGCAGTATTTT
CDR3 protein: CASSLPQGGVDTQYF

V gene: TRBV29-1
D gene: TRBD2
clone size: NA
J gene: TRBJ2-3
CDR3 DNA: TGCAGCGTTGTGTGGGAGGGAGATACGCAGTATTTT
CDR3 protein: CSVVWEGDTQYF

V gene: TRBV30
D gene: TRBD1
clone size: NA
J gene: TRBJ1-2
CDR3 DNA: TGTGCCTGCATAGACAGGGGTGGCTATGGCTACACCTTC
CDR3 protein: CACIDRGGYGYTF

V gene: TRBV27
D gene: NA
clone size: NA
J gene: TRBJ1-1
CDR3 DNA: TGTGCCAGCAGACTCGGAGGGTACGACACTGAAGCTTTCTTT
CDR3 protein: CASRLGGYDTEAFF

V gene: TRBV24-1
D gene: TRBD2
clone size: NA
J gene: TRBJ2-1
CDR3 DNA: TGTGCCACCAGTGACCCCTCGGGCGCGGGGGGTGCCTACAATGAGCAGTTCTTC
CDR3 protein: CATSDPSGAGGAYNEQFF

V gene: TRBV7-2
D gene: TRBD2
clone size: NA
J gene: TRBJ2-3
CDR3 DNA: TGTGCCAGCAGCCACGGGACTAGCGGGAGCACAGATACGCAGTATTTT
CDR3 protein: CASSHGTSGSTDTQYF

V gene: TRBV19
D gene: NA
clone size: NA
J gene: TRBJ1-4
CDR3 DNA: TGTGCCAGTAGTATTTTGAGGACAATGGAGAAAGGTGAAAAACTGTTTTTT
CDR3 protein: CASSILRTMEKGEKLFF

V gene: TRBV7-2
D gene: NA
clone size: NA
J gene: TRBJ2-7
CDR3 DNA: TGTGCCAGCAGCTTAGTCGGCCCCCCATACGAGCAGTACTTC
CDR3 protein: CASSLVGPPYEQYF

V gene: TRBV7-9
D gene: NA
clone size: NA
J gene: TRBJ2-5
CDR3 DNA: TGTGCCAGCAGCCCAGGGGAAGAGACCCAGTACTTC
CDR3 protein: CASSPGEETQYF

V gene: TRBV7-2
D gene: NA
clone size: NA
J gene: TRBJ1-5
CDR3 DNA: TGTGCCAGCAGCCAGGACTCGCTCGATTATAGCAATCAGCCCCAGCATTTT
CDR3 protein: CASSQDSLDYSNQPQHF

V gene: TRBV4-2
D gene: TRBD1
clone size: NA
J gene: TRBJ1-6
CDR3 DNA: TGTGCCAGCAGCCGCACCCTGGGACAGGATAATTCACCCCTCCACTTT
CDR3 protein: CASSRTLGQDNSPLHF

V gene: TRBV28
D gene: TRBD1
clone size: NA
J gene: TRBJ1-5
CDR3 DNA: TGTGCCAGCGGACCGGGACAGGGTTTCCAGCCCCAGCATTTT
CDR3 protein: CASGPGQGFQPQHF

V gene: TRBV4-3
D gene: NA
clone size: NA
J gene: TRBJ2-2
CDR3 DNA: TGCGCCAGCAGCCAAGACGCGGACACCGGGGAGCTGTTTTTT
CDR3 protein: CASSQDADTGELFF

V gene: TRBV6-1
D gene: NA
clone size: NA
J gene: TRBJ1-5
CDR3 DNA: TGTGCCAGCAGTGAGATGGGCCGGGCATTTCAGCCCCAGCATTTT
CDR3 protein: CASSEMGRAFQPQHF

V gene: TRBV18
D gene: TRBD1
clone size: NA
J gene: TRBJ1-1
CDR3 DNA: TGTGCCAGCTCACGAACCGGACAGGGTACTGAAGCTTTCTTT
CDR3 protein: CASSRTGQGTEAFF